Listed below are T cell receptor beta chains from one sample, sequenced in a study of blood T cell repertoires in COVID-19. Libraries were prepared by immunoSEQ multiplex PCR; TCRdb keeps only in-frame clonotypes and omits some of them. Of about 410,000 clones listed, approximately 90% were seen once; the top ten hold approximately 1.5%. The sequenced sample consisted of peripheral blood. The receptors were gathered from a woman in her thirties or forties with COVID-19, enrolled during active disease. CDR3s include the opening cysteine and the closing phenylalanine or tryptophan. A D gene is named only where the DNA matches it firmly. For some rows the clone size is stated as once, few or many, or as a class when expanded; others skip it.

V	D	size	J	CDR3	DNA
TRBV29-1	TRBD1	-	TRBJ2-7	CSGRTGSNREQYF	TGCAGCGGCCGGACAGGGTCAAACCGCGAGCAGTACTTC
TRBV28	-	-	TRBJ1-2	CASSFRGGYTF	TGTGCCAGCAGTTTCAGGGGAGGCTACACCTTC
TRBV7-7	TRBD2	-	TRBJ2-1	CASSLEPTSGRNDEQFF	TGTGCTAGCAGCTTAGAGCCTACTAGCGGGAGGAACGATGAGCAGTTCTTC
TRBV9	TRBD2	-	TRBJ2-3	CASSVASSGRGGDTQYF	TGTGCCAGCAGCGTAGCGTCTAGCGGGAGGGGGGGAGATACGCAGTATTTT
TRBV18	-	-	TRBJ1-5	CASSPLQGIGNQPQHF	TGTGCCAGCTCACCATTGCAGGGTATCGGCAATCAGCCCCAGCATTTT
TRBV10-3	TRBD1	once	TRBJ1-4	CAISAKPGQGYEKLFF	TGTGCCATCAGTGCAAAACCGGGACAGGGGTATGAAAAACTGTTTTTT
TRBV19	TRBD1	-	TRBJ1-6	CASTPEGATTHYNSPLHF	TGTGCCAGTACCCCCGAGGGGGCCACTACCCACTATAATTCACCCCTCCACTTT
TRBV7-2	-	-	TRBJ1-1	CASSPGIVSTEAFF	TGTGCCAGCAGCCCAGGGATAGTGAGCACTGAAGCTTTCTTT
TRBV15	-	-	TRBJ2-5	CATSRGLMEETQYF	TGTGCCACCAGCCGGGGACTCATGGAAGAGACCCAGTACTTC
TRBV5-1	-	-	TRBJ1-3	CASSFGPLAGSGNTIYF	TGCGCCAGCAGCTTTGGGCCTCTAGCTGGATCTGGAAACACCATATATTTT
TRBV6-5	-	-	TRBJ1-2	CASSYAPSYGYTF	TGTGCCAGCAGTTACGCCCCCAGCTATGGCTACACCTTC
TRBV9	-	once	TRBJ1-4	CASSAAKGDPGWGNEKLFF	TGTGCCAGCAGCGCCGCTAAGGGGGACCCCGGTTGGGGTAATGAAAAACTGTTTTTT
TRBV4-2	TRBD1	-	TRBJ1-3	CASSQDFGPGGGNTIYF	TGTGCCAGCAGCCAAGATTTTGGACCAGGGGGTGGAAACACCATATATTTT
TRBV2	-	-	TRBJ2-7	CASRGTPSSYEQYF	TGTGCCAGCAGGGGGACACCGAGCTCCTACGAGCAGTACTTC
TRBV18	TRBD2	once	TRBJ2-1	CASSTPGLPSDEQFF	TGTGCCAGCTCGACGCCGGGACTACCTTCGGATGAGCAGTTCTTC
TRBV30	TRBD2	few	TRBJ2-2	CAWSSSGNTGELFF	TGTGCCTGGAGTTCTAGCGGGAACACCGGGGAGCTGTTTTTT
TRBV4-3	TRBD2	-	TRBJ2-2	CASSQSSSGVNTGELFF	TGCGCCAGCAGCCAATCCTCTAGCGGGGTTAACACCGGGGAGCTGTTTTTT
TRBV29-1	-	-	TRBJ1-4	CSVSGQNEKLFF	TGCAGCGTTTCCGGACAGAATGAAAAACTGTTTTTT
TRBV5-1	TRBD1	-	TRBJ2-7	CASSLIQGAYEQYF	TGCGCCAGCAGCTTGATCCAGGGGGCCTACGAGCAGTACTTC
TRBV19	-	-	TRBJ2-7	CASSPGRRSEQYF	TGTGCCAGTAGTCCAGGACGGAGGTCCGAGCAGTACTTC
TRBV6-2/TRBV6-3	-	-	TRBJ1-2	CASSDMAHGGYTF	TGTGCCAGCAGCGACATGGCTCATGGAGGCTACACCTTC
TRBV15	-	-	TRBJ1-2	CATSRDTNSYGYTF	TGTGCCACCAGCCGGGACACCAACTCTTATGGCTACACCTTC
TRBV11-2	-	-	TRBJ1-1	CASRTRRGAGNTEAFF	TGTGCCAGCAGGACCCGGCGGGGGGCTGGGAACACTGAAGCTTTCTTT
TRBV9	TRBD2	-	TRBJ2-2	CASSVEIAGVGGELFF	TGTGCCAGCAGCGTAGAAATAGCGGGAGTCGGCGGGGAGCTGTTTTTT
TRBV28	-	-	TRBJ1-1	CASSSAGSGTEAFF	TGTGCCAGCAGTTCGGCGGGGTCGGGAACTGAAGCTTTCTTT
TRBV19	TRBD1	-	TRBJ1-2	CASSIEGARANYGYTF	TGTGCCAGTAGTATCGAGGGGGCTCGAGCTAACTATGGCTACACCTTC
TRBV18	-	-	TRBJ1-4	CASSPLDRRTNEKLFF	TGTGCCAGCTCACCTCTCGACAGGAGGACTAATGAAAAACTGTTTTTT
TRBV5-1	-	-	TRBJ2-7	CASSPLGGPREQYF	TGCGCCAGCAGCCCCCTGGGCGGGCCTCGCGAGCAGTACTTC
TRBV9	-	-	TRBJ1-2	CASSVGTDNYGYTF	TGTGCCAGCAGCGTAGGGACAGATAACTATGGCTACACCTTC
TRBV10-3	TRBD2	few	TRBJ2-1	CAISVGTSKRNEQFF	TGTGCCATCAGTGTTGGGACTAGCAAGCGCAATGAGCAGTTCTTC
TRBV11-3	TRBD1	once	TRBJ1-1	CASSLQGGGTEAFF	TGTGCCAGCAGCTTGCAGGGGGGTGGCACTGAAGCTTTCTTT
TRBV7-3	-	-	TRBJ2-1	CASSPQTAVLNEQFF	TGTGCCAGCAGCCCGCAAACCGCCGTACTCAATGAGCAGTTCTTC
TRBV29-1	TRBD2	-	TRBJ2-1	CSVEMGLGDFTLSSYNEQFF	TGCAGCGTCGAGATGGGACTAGGGGATTTTACACTTAGCTCCTACAATGAGCAGTTCTTC
TRBV28	TRBD1	-	TRBJ1-1	CASSLGPGTVEAFF	TGTGCCAGCAGTTTAGGTCCCGGGACAGTTGAAGCTTTCTTT
TRBV27	-	-	TRBJ2-2	CASSRSIGVGPGELFF	TGTGCCAGCAGCAGGTCGATCGGGGTGGGCCCCGGGGAGCTGTTTTTT
TRBV5-6	-	once	TRBJ1-6	CASSPAAARSYSPLHF	TGTGCCAGCAGCCCCGCGGCAGCCCGGTCCTATTCACCCCTCCACTTT
TRBV6-5	-	-	TRBJ1-6	CASSREGVYNSPLHF	TGTGCCAGCAGCAGGGAGGGGGTTTATAATTCACCCCTCCACTTT
TRBV7-4	-	once	TRBJ1-5	CASSLPKTPTRAGNQPQHF	TGTGCCAGCAGCTTACCCAAGACCCCCACTAGGGCCGGAAATCAGCCCCAGCATTTT
TRBV6-2/TRBV6-3	-	-	TRBJ2-7	CASSRQNSYEQYF	TGTGCCAGCAGTAGACAGAACTCCTACGAGCAGTACTTC